This TCR beta chain comes out of a study of response to subunit inactivated influenza vaccine. Whole-study findings and limits: The authors suggested that every seasonal influenza vaccination recruits few new T cells.

The CDR3 has 17 residues. Trimming stripped 0 bases from V and 2 bases from J, with 14 bases between. The germline gives CDR1 MNHEY, CDR2 SVGEGT. TCRdb reprocessed the RT-PCR reads with MiXCR, giving one entry per CDR3 protein. Of about 240,000 distinct CDR3 sequences detected, 9% to 15% appear once; the ten largest clones hold 7.8%. This clonotype was seen a handful of times. Its antigen remains unknown. This clonotype was sampled from a man in his forties or fifties who received an inactivated influenza vaccine. The starting material was non-naive T cells sorted from PBMCs, obtained 14 to 15 days before vaccination. The rearrangement joins TRBV6-2 or TRBV6-3 to TRBJ2-1; D is possibly TRBD2 (6 bases). CDR3 sequence reads: CASSYSPGDHPYNEQFF. The CDR3 DNA follows: TGTGCCAGCAGTTACTCGCCGGGAGATCATCCCTACAATGAGCAGTTCTTC.